In its sample, the clone carrying this T cell receptor beta chain is large. Its antigen is unidentified. Using roughly 16 ng of total RNA, TCR libraries were made with the QIAseq Immune Repertoire TCR panel. MiXCR was run by TCRdb on the reads, yielding one entry per CDR3 protein. This sample has some 510 distinct CDR3 sequences; 5.8% occur once, and the top ten carry 36%. From live CD3+CD8+TCRalphabeta+ cells, four PD-1 and/or TIGIT subsets were sorted. The CDR3 totals 16 residues. CDR1 MNHEY and CDR2 SVGEGT come from the germline V gene. The germline V and J ends were trimmed by 0 bases and 0 bases, with 11 bases remaining between them. This sample is part of a study of circulating CD8 cells and anti-PD-1 response in melanoma. Turning to the study itself: Six of 13 patients had prior targeted therapy or immunotherapy; seven did not. Study observations and caveats: Published repertoire comparisons used only baseline and M1 samples from a small cohort with few responders. TIGIT repertoires were least diverse, DNEG repertoires most diverse. No tumor material was available, so peptide assays assessed reactivity.

This receptor was taken from a human donor with melanoma. The chain couples TRBV6-2 or TRBV6-3 to TRBJ1-1; D gene uncertain. The material was CD8+ T cells from PBMCs, obtained at baseline or after one month of anti-PD-1 therapy (not recorded which). CDR3 amino acids: CASSYSRTELNTEAFF. The CDR3 coding sequence is TGTGCCAGCAGTTACTCGCGAACCGAGCTGAACACTGAAGCTTTCTTT.